The clone carrying this T cell receptor (beta chain) was recorded once. The antigen remains unidentified. The data originate from a study of cytomegalovirus exposure and HLA in healthy donors. Study conclusions and caveats: In terms of immune exposure information, only CMV serostatus was available. Cytomegalovirus-associated TCR beta chains were listed, numbering some 180. In an earlier analysis, most TCR beta V segments were productive about 90% or about 30% of the time. TCR beta sequences numbering around 15,000 were associated with HLA alleles at 0.05 false discovery rate in a later analysis.

This CDR3 contains 10 residues. Amplification used 60 Vbeta primers and 13 Jbeta primers. This table comes from immunoSEQ multiplex PCR, and its TCRdb copy is limited to in-frame clones, with some not included. The profile shows 150,000 to 200,000 clones, approximately 88% of them singletons. The source is a boy under 10 years old in good health and CMV-seronegative. The sample comprised PBMCs. The rearrangement joins TRBV21-1 to TRBJ1-2. TRBV21-1 is a documented pseudogene. This CDR3 reads CASILEGYTF. As DNA, the CDR3 is TGTGCCAGCATTTTAGAAGGCTACACCTTC.